One T cell receptor beta chain is described in this entry. What it recognizes is unknown. This sample is part of a study of shared clonotypes between healthy human individuals. As originally analysed: ImmunoSEQ only sent back junction sequences with no quality scores, so filtering was done differently. Method: immunoSEQ multiplex PCR; TCRdb's copy keeps in-frame clones and lacks some. V and J calls and clone size are given by that table; D and trimming were obtained from the DNA. The sample holds hundreds of thousands of clones, less than 80% seen once. General observations from the study: Investigators collected only blood, and repertoires in tissues likely differ.

Germline V gene sequence: CDR1 MDHEN, CDR2 SYDVKM. CDR3 length: 14 amino acids. Trimming at V came to 7 bases and at J to 7 bases, leaving 8 bases not matched to a gene. Sequencing input: memory CD4+ T cells sorted from blood. Subset noted: CD45RA-negative fraction. This chain joins TRBV28 and TRBJ1-5, with 9 bases that match TRBD1. The receptor was derived from a woman in her thirties in good health. CDR3 in amino acids: CASNPWGQGQPQHF. In DNA form, the CDR3 reads TGTGCCAGCAACCCCTGGGGACAGGGACAGCCCCAGCATTTT.